Detailed here is one T cell receptor beta chain. The repertoire was sequenced with immunoSEQ multiplex PCR; TCRdb's copy has only in-frame clones and lacks some. The table shows some 90,000 clones, with about 84% occurring only once. V lost 9 bases, J lost 0 bases, and 12 bases lay in between. CDR1 ENHRY and CDR2 SYGVKD come from the germline V gene. The CDR3 has 14 amino acids. This sample is part of a study of blood T cell repertoires in COVID-19. Looking at the study overall: From T cells, B-cell-depleted T cells, or PBMCs came the material, which was cDNA or gDNA.

The material sequenced was peripheral blood. The chain links TRBV10-3 to TRBJ1-5; D is perhaps TRBD1 (6 bases). This clonotype was obtained from a human donor in a cohort sampled during active COVID-19. The CDR3 is CAIGGRDSNQPQHF. In nucleotides, the CDR3 is TGTGCCATTGGGGGCAGGGATAGCAATCAGCCCCAGCATTTT.